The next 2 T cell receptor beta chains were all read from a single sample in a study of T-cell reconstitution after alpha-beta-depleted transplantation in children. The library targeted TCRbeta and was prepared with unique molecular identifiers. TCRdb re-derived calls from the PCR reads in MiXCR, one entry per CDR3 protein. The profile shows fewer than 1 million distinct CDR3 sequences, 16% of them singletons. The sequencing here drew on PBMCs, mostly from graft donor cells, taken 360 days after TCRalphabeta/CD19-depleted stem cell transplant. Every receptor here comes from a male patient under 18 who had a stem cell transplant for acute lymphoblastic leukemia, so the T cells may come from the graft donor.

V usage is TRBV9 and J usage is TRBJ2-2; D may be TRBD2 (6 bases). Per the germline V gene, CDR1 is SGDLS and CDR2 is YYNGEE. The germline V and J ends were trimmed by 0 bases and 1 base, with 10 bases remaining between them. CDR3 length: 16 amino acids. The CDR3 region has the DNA TGTGCCAGCAGCGTAGTTGGGGGGTGGAACACCGGGGAGCTGTTTTTT. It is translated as CASSVVGGWNTGELFF.

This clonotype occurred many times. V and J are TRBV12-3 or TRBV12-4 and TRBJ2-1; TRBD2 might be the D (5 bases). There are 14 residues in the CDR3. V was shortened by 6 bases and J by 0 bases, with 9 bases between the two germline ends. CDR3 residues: CASSGVSSYNEQFF. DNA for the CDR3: TGTGCCAGCAGCGGGGTTAGCTCCTACAATGAGCAGTTCTTC.